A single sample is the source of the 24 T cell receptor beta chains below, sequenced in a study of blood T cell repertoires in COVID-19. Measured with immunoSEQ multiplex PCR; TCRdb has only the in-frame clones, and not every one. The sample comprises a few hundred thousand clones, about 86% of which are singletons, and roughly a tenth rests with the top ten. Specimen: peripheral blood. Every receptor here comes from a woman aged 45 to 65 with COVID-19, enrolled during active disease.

This chain's CDR3 is CAIRAGTDNSPLHF. CDR3 nucleotide sequence: TGTGCCATCAGGGCCGGGACAGATAATTCACCCCTCCACTTT. The V gene is TRBV10-3, the J gene TRBJ1-6; 7 bases align to TRBD1. CDR3 length: 14 residues. J gave up 5 bases and V 6 bases, and 4 bases lay outside the gene matches. Germline V gene data show CDR1 as ENHRY and CDR2 as SYGVKD.

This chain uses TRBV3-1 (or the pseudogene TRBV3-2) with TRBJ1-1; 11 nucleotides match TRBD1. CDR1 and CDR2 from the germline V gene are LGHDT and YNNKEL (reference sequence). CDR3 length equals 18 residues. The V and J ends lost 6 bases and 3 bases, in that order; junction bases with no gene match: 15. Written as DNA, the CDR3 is TGTGCCAGCAGTCAGGAATGGACAGGGGGCGCCGGGGACACTGAAGCTTTCTTT. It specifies CASSQEWTGGAGDTEAFF.

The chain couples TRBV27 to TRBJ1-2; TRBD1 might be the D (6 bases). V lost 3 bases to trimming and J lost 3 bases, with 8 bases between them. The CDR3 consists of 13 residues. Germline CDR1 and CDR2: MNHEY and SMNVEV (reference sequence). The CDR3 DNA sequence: TGTGCCAGCAGTTTTGGGGGCGACTATGGCTACACCTTC. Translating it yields CASSFGGDYGYTF.

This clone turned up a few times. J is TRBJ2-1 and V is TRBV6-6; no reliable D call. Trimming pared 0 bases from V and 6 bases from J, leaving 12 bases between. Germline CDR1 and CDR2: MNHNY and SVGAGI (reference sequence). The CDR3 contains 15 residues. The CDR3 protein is CASSYSTATLNEQFF. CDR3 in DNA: TGTGCCAGCAGTTACTCAACTGCTACTCTCAATGAGCAGTTCTTC.

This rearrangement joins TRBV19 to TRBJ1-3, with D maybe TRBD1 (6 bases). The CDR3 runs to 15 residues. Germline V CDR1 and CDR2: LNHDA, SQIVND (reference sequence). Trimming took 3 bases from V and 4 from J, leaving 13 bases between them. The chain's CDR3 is CASSIGTGTGNTIYF. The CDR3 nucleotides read TGTGCCAGTAGTATTGGAACAGGGACGGGAAACACCATATATTTT.

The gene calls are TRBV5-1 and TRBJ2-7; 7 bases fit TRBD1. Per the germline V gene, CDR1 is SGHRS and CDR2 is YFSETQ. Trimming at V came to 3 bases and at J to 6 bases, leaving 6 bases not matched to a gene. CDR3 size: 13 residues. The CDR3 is CASSSTTGIEQYF. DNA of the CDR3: TGCGCCAGCAGCTCCACGACAGGGATCGAGCAGTACTTC.

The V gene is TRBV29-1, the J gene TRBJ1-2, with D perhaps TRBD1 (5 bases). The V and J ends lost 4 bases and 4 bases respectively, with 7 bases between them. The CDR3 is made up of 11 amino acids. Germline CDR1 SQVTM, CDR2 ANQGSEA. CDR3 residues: CSVAGGYGYTF. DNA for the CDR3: TGCAGCGTTGCCGGGGGCTATGGCTACACCTTC.

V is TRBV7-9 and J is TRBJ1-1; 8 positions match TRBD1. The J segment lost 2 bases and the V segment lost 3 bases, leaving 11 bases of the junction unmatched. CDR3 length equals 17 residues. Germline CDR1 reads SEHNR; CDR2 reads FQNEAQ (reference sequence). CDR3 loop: CASSFEASGGANTEAFF. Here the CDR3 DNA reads TGTGCCAGCAGCTTCGAGGCGTCAGGGGGCGCAAACACTGAAGCTTTCTTT.

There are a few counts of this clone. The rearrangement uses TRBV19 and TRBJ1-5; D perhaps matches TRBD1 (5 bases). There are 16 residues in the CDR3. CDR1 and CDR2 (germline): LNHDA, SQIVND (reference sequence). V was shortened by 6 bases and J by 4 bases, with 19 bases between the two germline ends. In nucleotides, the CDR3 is TGTGCCAGTAGAACCCGGGACGGGAGCTTAAATCAGCCCCAGCATTTT. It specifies CASRTRDGSLNQPQHF.

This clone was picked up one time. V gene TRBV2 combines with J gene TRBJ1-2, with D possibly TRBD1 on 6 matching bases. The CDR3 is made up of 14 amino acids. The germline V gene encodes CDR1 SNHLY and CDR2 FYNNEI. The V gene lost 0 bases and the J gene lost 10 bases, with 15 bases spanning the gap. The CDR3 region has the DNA TGTGCCAGCAGTGAAGCGCTTCGGGCAGGGGACTACACCTTC. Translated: CASSEALRAGDYTF.

CDR3 amino acids: CASRKQGAFNEQYF. In DNA form, the CDR3 reads TGTGCCAGTAGAAAACAGGGGGCTTTCAACGAGCAGTACTTC. The gene calls are TRBV19 and TRBJ2-7, with TRBD1 identical over 9 bases. Germline V gene sequence: CDR1 LNHDA, CDR2 SQIVND (reference sequence). CDR3 length: 14 residues. With V trimmed by 6 bases and J by 5 bases, 8 bases remained unmatched. Variable domain in full (rest from reference TRBV19 and TRBJ2-7): DGGITQSPKYLFRKEGQNVTLSCEQNLNHDAMYWYRQDPGQGLRLIYYSQIVNDFQKGDIAEGYSVSREKKESFPLTVTSAQKNPTAFYLCASRKQGAFNEQYFGPGTRLTVT.

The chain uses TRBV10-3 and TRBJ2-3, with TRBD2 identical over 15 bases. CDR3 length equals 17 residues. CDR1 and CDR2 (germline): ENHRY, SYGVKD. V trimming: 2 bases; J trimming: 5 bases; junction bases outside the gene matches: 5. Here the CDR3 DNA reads TGTGCCATCAGTGAGCCAACGGGACTAGCGGGGGGAGATACGCAGTATTTT. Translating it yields CAISEPTGLAGGDTQYF.

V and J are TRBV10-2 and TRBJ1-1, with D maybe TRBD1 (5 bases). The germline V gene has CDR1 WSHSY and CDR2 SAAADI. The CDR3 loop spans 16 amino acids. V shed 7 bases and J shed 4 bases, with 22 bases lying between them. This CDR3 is CASNDPQGGASTEAFF. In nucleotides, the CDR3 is TGCGCCAGCAATGACCCGCAGGGAGGAGCGAGCACTGAAGCTTTCTTT.

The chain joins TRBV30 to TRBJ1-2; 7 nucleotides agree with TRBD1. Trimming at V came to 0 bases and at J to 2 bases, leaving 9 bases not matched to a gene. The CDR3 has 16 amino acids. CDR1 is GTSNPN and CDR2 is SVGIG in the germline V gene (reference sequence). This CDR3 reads CAWSVGGPRGNYGYTF. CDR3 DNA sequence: TGTGCCTGGAGTGTCGGTGGGCCCAGGGGGAACTATGGCTACACCTTC.

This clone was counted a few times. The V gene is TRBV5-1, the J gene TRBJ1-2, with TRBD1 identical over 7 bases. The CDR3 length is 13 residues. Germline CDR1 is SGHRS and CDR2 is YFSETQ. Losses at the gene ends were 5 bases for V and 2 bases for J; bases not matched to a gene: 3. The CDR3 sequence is CASRETGNYGYTF. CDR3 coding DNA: TGCGCCAGCAGAGAGACAGGGAACTATGGCTACACCTTC.

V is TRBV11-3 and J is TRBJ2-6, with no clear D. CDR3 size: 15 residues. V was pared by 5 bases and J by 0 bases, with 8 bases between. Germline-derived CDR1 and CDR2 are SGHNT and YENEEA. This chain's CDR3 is CASSPPGSGANVLTF. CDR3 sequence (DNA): TGTGCCAGCAGCCCCCCAGGCTCTGGGGCCAACGTCCTGACTTTC.

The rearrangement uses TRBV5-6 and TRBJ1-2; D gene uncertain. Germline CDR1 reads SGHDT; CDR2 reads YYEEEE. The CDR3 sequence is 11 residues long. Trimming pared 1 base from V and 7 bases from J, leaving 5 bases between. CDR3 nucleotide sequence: TGTGCCAGCAGCTTGTGGAGTGGCTACACCTTC. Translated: CASSLWSGYTF.

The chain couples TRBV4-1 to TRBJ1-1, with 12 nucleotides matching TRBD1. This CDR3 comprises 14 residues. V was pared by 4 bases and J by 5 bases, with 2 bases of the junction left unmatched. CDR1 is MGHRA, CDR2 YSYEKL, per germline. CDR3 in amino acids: CASSRDRGLTEAFF. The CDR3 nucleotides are TGCGCCAGCAGCCGGGACAGGGGGCTTACTGAAGCTTTCTTT.

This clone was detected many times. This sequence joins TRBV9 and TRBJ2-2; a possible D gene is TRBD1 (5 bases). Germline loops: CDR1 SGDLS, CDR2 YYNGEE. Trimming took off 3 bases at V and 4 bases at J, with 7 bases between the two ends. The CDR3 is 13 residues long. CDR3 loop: CASSAGFTGELFF. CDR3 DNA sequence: TGTGCCAGCAGCGCAGGGTTCACCGGGGAGCTGTTTTTT. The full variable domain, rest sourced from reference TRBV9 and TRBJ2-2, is DSGVTQTPKHLITATGQRVTLRCSPRSGDLSVYWYQQSLDQGLQFLIQYYNGEERAKGNILERFSAQQFPDLHSELNLSSLELGDSALYFCASSAGFTGELFFGEGSRLTVL.

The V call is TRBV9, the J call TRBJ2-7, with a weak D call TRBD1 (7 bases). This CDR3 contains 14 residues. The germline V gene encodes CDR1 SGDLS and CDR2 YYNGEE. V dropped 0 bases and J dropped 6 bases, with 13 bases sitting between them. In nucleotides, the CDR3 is TGTGCCAGCAGCGTAGGACAGGGAGGCAGCGAGCAGTACTTC. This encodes CASSVGQGGSEQYF.

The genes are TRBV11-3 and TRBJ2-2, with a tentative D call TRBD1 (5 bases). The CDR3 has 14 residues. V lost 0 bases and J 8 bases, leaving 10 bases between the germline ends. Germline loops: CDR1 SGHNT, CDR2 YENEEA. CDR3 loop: CASSLEAHRGELFF. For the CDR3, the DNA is TGTGCCAGCAGCTTAGAGGCCCACAGGGGGGAGCTGTTTTTT.

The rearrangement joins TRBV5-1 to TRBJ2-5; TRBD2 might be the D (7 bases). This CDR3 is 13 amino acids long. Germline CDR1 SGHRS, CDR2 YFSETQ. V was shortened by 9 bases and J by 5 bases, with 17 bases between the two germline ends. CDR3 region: CATRWGGAETQYF. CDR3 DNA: TGCGCCACCCGGTGGGGGGGCGCGGAGACCCAGTACTTC.

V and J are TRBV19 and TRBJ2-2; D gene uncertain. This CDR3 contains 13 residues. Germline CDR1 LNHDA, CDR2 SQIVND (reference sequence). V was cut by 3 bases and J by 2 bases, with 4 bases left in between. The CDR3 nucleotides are TGTGCCAGTAGTATGAGTAACACCGGGGAGCTGTTTTTT. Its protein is CASSMSNTGELFF.

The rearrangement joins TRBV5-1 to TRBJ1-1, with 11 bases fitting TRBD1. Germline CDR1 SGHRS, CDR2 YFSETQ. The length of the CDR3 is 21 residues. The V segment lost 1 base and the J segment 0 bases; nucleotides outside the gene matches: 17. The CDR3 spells CASSLLERYPGTGGMNTEAFF. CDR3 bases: TGCGCCAGCAGCTTGCTTGAGAGATACCCCGGGACAGGGGGAATGAACACTGAAGCTTTCTTT.